A single sample gave rise to the 23 T cell receptor beta chains below, sequenced in a study of PD-1 blockade in classical Hodgkin lymphoma. The repertoire was sequenced with immunoSEQ multiplex PCR; TCRdb's copy has only in-frame clones and lacks some. The table has 50,000 to 75,000 clones, about 87% seen once; the top ten hold under 15%. No patient escaped relapse after autologous stem cell transplantation, and brentuximab vedotin exposure varied. The sequencing here drew on peripheral blood mononuclear cells (PBMCs), taken at baseline. These receptors originate from a human donor with classical Hodgkin lymphoma.

The chain couples TRBV6-5 to TRBJ2-7, with a tentative D call TRBD1 (6 bases). Trimming shortened V by 5 bases and J by 1 base, and 12 bases separated the two germline ends. Germline CDR1 and CDR2: MNHEY and SVGAGI. This CDR3 is 14 amino acids long. CDR3 amino acids: CASSPPGASYEQYF. CDR3 DNA sequence: TGTGCCAGCAGTCCCCCAGGGGCATCCTACGAGCAGTACTTC.

The rearrangement links TRBV5-5 to TRBJ2-5, with D hard to call. The CDR3 spans 15 residues. V was cut by 1 base and J by 5 bases, with 15 bases left in between. Per germline, CDR1 SGHKS and CDR2 YYEKEE (reference sequence). The CDR3 protein is CASSLTRMGLETQYF. Written as DNA, the CDR3 is TGTGCCAGCAGCTTGACTCGGATGGGATTGGAGACCCAGTACTTC.

The chain couples TRBV4-2 to TRBJ1-5; TRBD1 is a possible D gene (5 bases). This CDR3 is 18 amino acids long. From germline, CDR1 is LGHNA and CDR2 YNFKEQ. V lost 4 bases and J 0 bases, leaving 19 bases between the germline ends. CDR3 in DNA: TGTGCCAGCAGCCCCGAGGAGACAGCGCTTTATAGCAATCAGCCCCAGCATTTT. It codes for CASSPEETALYSNQPQHF.

This clone appeared a single time. This chain links TRBV7-4 with TRBJ2-7; 12 nucleotides line up with TRBD2. The V gene end was trimmed by 5 bases and the J gene end by 3 bases; junction bases not matched to a gene: 5. This CDR3 spans 15 amino acids. The germline gives CDR1 SGHVT, CDR2 SQSDAQ. CDR3 in DNA: TGTGCCAGCAGCCCGACTAGCGGGGGCCTCTACGAGCAGTACTTC. Its protein is CASSPTSGGLYEQYF. The full variable domain, in which reference TRBV7-4 and TRBJ2-7 provide the parts outside the CDR3, is GAGVSQSPRYKVAKRGRDVALRCDSISGHVTLYWYRQTLGQGSEVLTYSQSDAQRDKSGRPSGRFSAERPERSVSTLKIQRTEQGDSAVYLCASSPTSGGLYEQYFGPGTRLTVT.

This rearrangement joins TRBV6-1 to TRBJ2-7; possibly TRBD1 for D (6 bases). Looked up from germline, CDR1 is MNHNS and CDR2 is SASEGT. Between the trimmed V and J ends, which lost 1 base and 0 bases, there was a span of 10 bases. CDR3 length equals 15 residues. The CDR3 here is CASSEDVGGSYEQYF. CDR3 sequence (DNA): TGTGCCAGCAGTGAAGATGTAGGGGGCTCCTACGAGCAGTACTTC.

The J gene is TRBJ2-5, the V gene TRBV4-3; 10 bases agree with TRBD1. V lost 0 bases to trimming and J lost 5 bases; unmatched junction nucleotides: 6. CDR1 and CDR2 from the germline V gene are LGHNA and YSLEER. The CDR3 loop spans 16 amino acids. Here the CDR3 DNA reads TGCGCCAGCAGCCAAGATTTGGGGACAGGGGATGAGACCCAGTACTTC. It encodes CASSQDLGTGDETQYF.

V and J are TRBV6-1 and TRBJ2-1; possibly TRBD2 for D (6 bases). V lost 7 bases to trimming and J lost 9 bases, with 19 bases between them. The CDR3 contains 14 residues. Germline values: CDR1 MNHNS, CDR2 SASEGT. The CDR3 DNA sequence: TGTGCCAGCACCCTACTCGGGGGTACGGGTGAGCAGTTCTTC. The encoded protein is CASTLLGGTGEQFF.

J is TRBJ2-5 and V is TRBV7-6; D ambiguous. The last part of the DNA fits TRBJ2-7 better; the J call may be wrong. The germline CDR1 and CDR2 sequences are SGHVS and FNYEAQ. The CDR3 consists of 15 residues. The CDR3 DNA is TGTGCCAGCAGCCGAGGTGGCGGAAGCTCCTACGAGCAGTACTTC. It specifies CASSRGGGSSYEQYF.

The chain has TRBV19 and TRBJ2-5; D remains ambiguous. V dropped 4 bases and J dropped 5 bases, with 11 bases sitting between them. Germline-derived CDR1 and CDR2 are LNHDA and SQIVND (reference sequence). The length of the CDR3 is 13 residues. Here the CDR3 DNA reads TGTGCCAGTAGTAGAACGGTTGGGGAGACCCAGTACTTC. Translation gives CASSRTVGETQYF. The full variable domain, in which reference TRBV19 and TRBJ2-5 provide the parts outside the CDR3, is DGGITQSPKYLFRKEGQNVTLSCEQNLNHDAMYWYRQDPGQGLRLIYYSQIVNDFQKGDIAEGYSVSREKKESFPLTVTSAQKNPTAFYLCASSRTVGETQYFGPGTRLLVL.

The chain couples TRBV18 to TRBJ2-1; possible D gene TRBD1, 5 bases. V dropped 2 bases and J dropped 4 bases, with 12 bases sitting between them. Per germline, CDR1 KGHSH and CDR2 LQKENI. This CDR3 comprises 15 residues. This CDR3 reads CASSPRGLSYNEQFF. CDR3 DNA: TGTGCCAGCTCACCAAGGGGTTTATCGTACAATGAGCAGTTCTTC.

The chain couples TRBV10-1 to TRBJ2-2, with D unclear. The V and J ends lost 3 bases and 3 bases respectively, with 8 bases between them. The CDR3 extends over 14 amino acids. Germline loops: CDR1 WNHNN, CDR2 SYGVQD (reference sequence). CDR3 region: CASSEQWDTGELFF. DNA of the CDR3: TGCGCCAGCAGTGAACAGTGGGACACCGGGGAGCTGTTTTTT.

The chain carries TRBV10-2 and TRBJ2-3; TRBD2 agrees at 8 bases. V was clipped by 8 bases and J by 3 bases; unmatched bases: 7. Germline V gives CDR1 WSHSY, CDR2 SAAADI. The CDR3 loop spans 14 amino acids. The CDR3 nucleotides are TGCGCCAGCGGGGTTGCGGGGGGAACAGATACGCAGTATTTT. It specifies CASGVAGGTDTQYF.

The J gene is TRBJ1-6, the V gene TRBV7-2; D might be TRBD1 (5 bases). This CDR3 is built from 15 residues. V was pared by 5 bases and J by 10 bases, with 18 bases between. CDR1 and CDR2 (germline): SGHTA, FQGNSA. CDR3 in DNA: TGTGCCAGCAGCCAAAGAACAGGAAGAGGCTCACCCCTCCACTTT. It encodes CASSQRTGRGSPLHF. The variable domain in full, completed from reference TRBV7-2 and TRBJ1-6, reads GAGVSQSPSNKVTEKGKDVELRCDPISGHTALYWYRQSLGQGLEFLIYFQGNSAPDKSGLPSDRFSAERTGGSVSTLTIQRTQQEDSAVYLCASSQRTGRGSPLHFGNGTRLTVT.

This clone was seen a single time. The chain has TRBV9 and TRBJ2-2; D remains ambiguous. There are 16 residues in the CDR3. V was trimmed by 3 bases and J by 5 bases, leaving 17 bases between them. The germline gives CDR1 SGDLS, CDR2 YYNGEE. In DNA form, the CDR3 reads TGTGCCAGCAGCGCTCGCGACGACTGGATGACCGGGGAGCTGTTTTTT. It yields the protein CASSARDDWMTGELFF.

The chain recombines TRBV5-6 with TRBJ2-7; unclear D gene. This CDR3 spans 14 amino acids. Trimming took 3 bases from V and 2 from J, leaving 12 bases between them. The germline V gene has CDR1 SGHDT and CDR2 YYEEEE. The DNA of the CDR3 is TGTGCCAGCAGCTACGACTTAAAGGCCTACGAGCAGTACTTC. Translating gives CASSYDLKAYEQYF.

This sequence joins TRBV4-2 and TRBJ2-5; TRBD2 agrees at 13 bases. Looked up from germline, CDR1 is LGHNA and CDR2 is YNFKEQ. With V trimmed by 3 bases and J by 5 bases, 6 bases remained unmatched. CDR3 length: 16 amino acids. The CDR3 is CASSQGLAGPRETQYF. Here the CDR3 DNA reads TGTGCCAGCAGCCAGGGACTAGCGGGGCCCCGGGAGACCCAGTACTTC.

The V call is TRBV6-1, the J call TRBJ2-3; D is undetermined. The CDR3 has 11 amino acids. From germline, CDR1 is MNHNS and CDR2 SASEGT. V was pared by 1 base and J by 10 bases, with 6 bases between. DNA for the CDR3: TGTGCCAGCAGTGAAGTACAAGCGCAGTATTTT. This translates into CASSEVQAQYF.

This clone was counted once. Written as DNA, the CDR3 is TGTGCCAGCAGTGTGGAGACAGTCTCCTACGAGCAGTACTTC. It is translated as CASSVETVSYEQYF. The chain employs TRBV6-1 and TRBJ2-7; possible D gene TRBD1, 5 bases. V lost 4 bases, J lost 0 bases, and 10 bases lay in between. The CDR3 runs to 14 residues. The germline CDR1 and CDR2 sequences are MNHNS and SASEGT.

The rearrangement links TRBV4-3 to TRBJ2-5; no reliable D call. Germline V gene sequence: CDR1 LGHNA, CDR2 YSLEER. CDR3 length: 14 amino acids. Trimming took 1 base from V and 1 from J, leaving 7 bases between them. CDR3 nucleotide sequence: TGCGCCAGCAGCCAAGGGGTCTTCCAAGAGACCCAGTACTTC. It codes for CASSQGVFQETQYF.

The V gene is TRBV19, the J gene TRBJ1-2; 12 bases map to TRBD1. V lost 7 bases, J lost 4 bases, and 7 bases stayed unmatched. The CDR3 runs 15 residues. The V gene's germline CDR1 is LNHDA and CDR2 SQIVND (reference sequence). The CDR3 loop is CASKWGTGGFYGYTF. In DNA, the CDR3 is TGTGCCAGTAAATGGGGGACAGGGGGCTTCTATGGCTACACCTTC.

The chain has TRBV11-2 and TRBJ1-5; no clear D gene. The CDR3 is made up of 15 amino acids. The V and J ends lost 0 bases and 5 bases respectively, with 11 bases between them. Germline V gene data show CDR1 as SGHAT and CDR2 as FQNNGV. CDR3 nucleotide sequence: TGTGCCAGCAGCTTAGAGGTAGGGCATGATCAGCCCCAGCATTTT. The encoded protein is CASSLEVGHDQPQHF. Complete variable domain (other parts from reference TRBV11-2 and TRBJ1-5): EAGVAQSPRYKIIEKRQSVAFWCNPISGHATLYWYQQILGQGPKLLIQFQNNGVVDDSQLPKDRFSAERLKGVDSTLKIQPAKLEDSAVYLCASSLEVGHDQPQHFGDGTRLSIL.

The V and J genes are TRBV6-5 and TRBJ1-5; 10 nucleotides align to TRBD1. V lost 6 bases and J lost 2; bases outside the gene matches: 4. The CDR3 sequence is 15 residues long. Germline V gene lookup returns CDR1 MNHEY and CDR2 SVGAGI. This CDR3 reads CASSTTGGRNQPQHF. The CDR3 region has the DNA TGTGCCAGCAGCACGACAGGGGGCCGCAATCAGCCCCAGCATTTT.

The chain links TRBV5-1 to TRBJ1-2; no clear D. Deletions cut 0 bases from V and 4 bases from J, with 7 bases between. In germline, CDR1 is SGHRS, CDR2 YFSETQ. The CDR3 is 13 amino acids. The CDR3 nucleotides are TGCGCCAGCAGCTTGGAACGGATCTATGGCTACACCTTC. Protein: CASSLERIYGYTF.